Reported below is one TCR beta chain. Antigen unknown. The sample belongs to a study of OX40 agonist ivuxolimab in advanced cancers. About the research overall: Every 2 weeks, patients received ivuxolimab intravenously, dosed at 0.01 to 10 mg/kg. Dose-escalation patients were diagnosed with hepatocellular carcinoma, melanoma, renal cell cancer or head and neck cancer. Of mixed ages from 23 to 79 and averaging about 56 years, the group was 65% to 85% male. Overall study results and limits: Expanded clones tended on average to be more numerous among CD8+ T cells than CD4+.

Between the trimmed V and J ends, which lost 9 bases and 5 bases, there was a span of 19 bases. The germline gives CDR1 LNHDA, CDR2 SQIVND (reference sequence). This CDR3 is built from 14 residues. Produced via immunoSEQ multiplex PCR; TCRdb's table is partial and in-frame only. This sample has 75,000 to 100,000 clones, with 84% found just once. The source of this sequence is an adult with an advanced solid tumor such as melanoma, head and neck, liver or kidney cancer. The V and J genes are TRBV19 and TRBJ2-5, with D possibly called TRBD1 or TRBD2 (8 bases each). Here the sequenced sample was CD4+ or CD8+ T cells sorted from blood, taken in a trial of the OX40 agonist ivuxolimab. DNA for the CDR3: TGTGCCAGCGGACAGGGACTAGGCTCGGAGACCCAGTACTTC. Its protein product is CASGQGLGSETQYF.